This T cell receptor beta chain was sequenced for a study of somatic mutations in cytotoxic T cells in rheumatoid arthritis. Per the study methods: Of patient CD8+ clones exceeding 1%, few matched published virus-specific TCRB sequences. Using immunoSEQ multiplex PCR, the repertoire was profiled, and TCRdb retains in-frame clones only, with some absent. That table supplies the V and J calls and clone size; D and trimming were determined from the DNA. The profile shows around 16,000 clones, approximately 78% of them singletons. General study findings and limits: For rheumatoid arthritis patients, the slight TRBV07 underrepresentation lacked multiple-comparison adjustment. The CD8+ clonality of rheumatoid arthritis patients increased with age, whereas that of healthy controls did not.

Of note for this clone: What it recognizes is unknown.

Separation of CD4+ and CD8+ cells was performed by positive magnetic bead selection, and purity was verified by flow cytometry. V was clipped by 3 bases and J by 1 base, with 12 bases between them. Per germline, CDR1 PRHDT and CDR2 FYEKMQ (reference sequence). The CDR3 sequence is 15 residues long. The V call is TRBV13, the J call TRBJ1-1; TRBD1 might be the D (6 bases). This receptor was obtained from a woman in her forties or fifties with rheumatoid arthritis. Sample: CD8+ T cells sorted from blood. The CDR3, as DNA: TGTGCCAGCAGCTTCTCAGGGGAAGGGAACACTGAAGCTTTCTTT. This encodes CASSFSGEGNTEAFF.